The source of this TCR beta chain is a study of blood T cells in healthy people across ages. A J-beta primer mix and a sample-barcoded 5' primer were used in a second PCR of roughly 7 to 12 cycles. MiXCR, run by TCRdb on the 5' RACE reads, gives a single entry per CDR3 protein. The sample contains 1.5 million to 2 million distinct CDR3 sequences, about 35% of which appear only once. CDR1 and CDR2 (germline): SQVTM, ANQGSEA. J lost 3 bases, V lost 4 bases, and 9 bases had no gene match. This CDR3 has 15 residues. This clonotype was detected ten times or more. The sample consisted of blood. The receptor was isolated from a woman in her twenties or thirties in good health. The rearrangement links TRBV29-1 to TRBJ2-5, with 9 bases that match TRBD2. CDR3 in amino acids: CSVVVLAGFKETQYF. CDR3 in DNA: TGCAGCGTTGTTGTACTAGCGGGCTTTAAAGAGACCCAGTACTTC.